One sample yielded the 17 T cell receptor beta chains listed below, sequenced in a study of OX40 agonist ivuxolimab in advanced cancers. Generated by immunoSEQ multiplex PCR, the TCRdb table keeps only in-frame clones and is missing some. Of 85,000 to 100,000 clones detected, around 90% appear once; the ten largest clones hold just under 0.8%. Sequences were derived from CD4+ or CD8+ T cells sorted from blood, sampled in a trial of the OX40 agonist ivuxolimab. The receptors were gathered from an adult with an advanced solid tumor such as melanoma, head and neck, liver or kidney cancer.

The chain couples TRBV9 to TRBJ2-1; the match to TRBD2 covers 7 bases. CDR3 length: 14 residues. CDR1 is SGDLS, CDR2 YYNGEE, per germline. V shed 6 bases, J shed 8 bases, and the junction held 11 bases outside the gene matches. CDR3 loop: CASTIGERGYEQFF. In DNA form, the CDR3 reads TGTGCCAGCACCATAGGCGAGCGGGGTTATGAGCAGTTCTTC.

V usage is TRBV11-2 and J usage is TRBJ2-3, with D tentatively TRBD1 (6 bases). From germline, CDR1 is SGHAT and CDR2 FQNNGV. This CDR3 has 15 amino acids. Trimming stripped 5 bases from V and 7 bases from J, with 19 bases between. The CDR3 sequence: CASSALAGDGHTQYF. For the CDR3, the DNA is TGTGCCAGCAGCGCCCTGGCAGGGGACGGGCATACGCAGTATTTT. The full variable domain, its missing parts supplied by reference TRBV11-2 and TRBJ2-3, is EAGVAQSPRYKIIEKRQSVAFWCNPISGHATLYWYQQILGQGPKLLIQFQNNGVVDDSQLPKDRFSAERLKGVDSTLKIQPAKLEDSAVYLCASSALAGDGHTQYFGPGTRLTVL.

The chain links TRBV7-9 to TRBJ2-3, with 8 bases lining up with TRBD1. CDR3 length: 16 amino acids. V trimming: 5 bases; J trimming: 1 base; junction bases outside the gene matches: 8. Germline-derived CDR1 and CDR2 are SEHNR and FQNEAQ (reference sequence). In DNA form, the CDR3 reads TGTGCCAGCAGCCAAGATCCGGGACAGGGCACAGATACGCAGTATTTT. Amino acid sequence: CASSQDPGQGTDTQYF.

The chain links TRBV27 to TRBJ2-7, with D possibly being TRBD1 (6 bases). Trimming pared 5 bases from V and 6 bases from J, leaving 20 bases between. The germline V gene encodes CDR1 MNHEY and CDR2 SMNVEV (reference sequence). CDR3 size: 15 residues. The CDR3 nucleotides read TGTGCCAGCAGTCCAGGCTGGCCTATAGGGGGCGAGCAGTACTTC. Translating it yields CASSPGWPIGGEQYF.

The CDR3 loop is CASSLGGQSNQPQHF. CDR3 bases: TGTGCCAGCAGCTTAGGGGGACAGAGCAATCAGCCCCAGCATTTT. The gene calls are TRBV11-2 and TRBJ1-5; TRBD1 matches 7 bases. This CDR3 contains 15 residues. The trim removed 1 base at V and 1 base at J, leaving 1 base unmatched. Germline CDR1 and CDR2: SGHAT and FQNNGV. Full variable domain (missing parts from reference TRBV11-2 and TRBJ1-5): EAGVAQSPRYKIIEKRQSVAFWCNPISGHATLYWYQQILGQGPKLLIQFQNNGVVDDSQLPKDRFSAERLKGVDSTLKIQPAKLEDSAVYLCASSLGGQSNQPQHFGDGTRLSIL.

The V gene is TRBV7-9, the J gene TRBJ2-7, with D possibly matching TRBD2 (5 bases). Trimming pared 1 base from V and 5 bases from J, leaving 12 bases between. The germline gives CDR1 SEHNR, CDR2 FQNEAQ (reference sequence). This CDR3 contains 14 residues. This CDR3 is CASSLEGLQNEQYF. The CDR3, as DNA: TGTGCCAGCAGCTTAGAAGGACTCCAGAACGAGCAGTACTTC.

This chain connects TRBV29-1 to TRBJ2-2, with D unresolved. CDR1 and CDR2 from the germline V gene are SQVTM and ANQGSEA. Trimming stripped 7 bases from V and 8 bases from J, with 11 bases between. The CDR3 sequence is 11 residues long. The CDR3, as DNA: TGCAGCGCCCGAATTGAGGGGGAGCTGTTTTTT. Protein product: CSARIEGELFF.

This chain uses TRBV5-1 with TRBJ2-3; 10 bases line up with TRBD1. After removal of 0 bases from V and 5 bases from J, the junction contained 0 bases not matched to a gene. This CDR3 is built from 14 residues. Per the germline V gene, CDR1 is SGHRS and CDR2 is YFSETQ. The CDR3 nucleotides are TGCGCCAGCAGCTTGGGGGACAGGGGAGATACGCAGTATTTT. It is translated as CASSLGDRGDTQYF.

The J gene is TRBJ2-5, the V gene TRBV21-1; the D call of TRBD2 is as the table states it, not checked on the DNA. TRBV21-1 is an annotated pseudogene. The CDR3 totals 12 residues. The CDR3 DNA follows: TGTGCCAGCAGCAAAGGGAGGAGGGCCCAGTACTTC. This encodes CASSKGRRAQYF.

The chain carries TRBV25-1 and TRBJ1-6; D is undetermined. Germline values: CDR1 MGHDK, CDR2 SYGVNS. CDR3 length equals 12 residues. V was pared by 7 bases and J by 6 bases, with 7 bases between. Written as DNA, the CDR3 is TGTGCCAGCACGGCGGGTAATTCACCCCTCCACTTT. This codes for CASTAGNSPLHF.

V gene TRBV6-1 combines with J gene TRBJ2-7; TRBD1 matches 8 bases. J gave up 1 base and V 11 bases, and 4 bases lay outside the gene matches. Germline-derived CDR1 and CDR2 are MNHNS and SASEGT. The CDR3 spans 12 residues. The CDR3 sequence: CASGQGSYEQYF. The CDR3 DNA follows: TGTGCCTCCGGACAGGGTTCCTACGAGCAGTACTTC.

The chain recombines TRBV2 with TRBJ1-2, with D possibly TRBD1 on 6 matching bases. Trimming cost V 8 bases and J 4 bases, with 17 bases left between them. The CDR3 has 14 amino acids. Germline CDR1 SNHLY, CDR2 FYNNEI. The CDR3, as DNA: TGTGCCAGCGATCCGACAGGAGCCTTCTATGGCTACACCTTC. The encoded protein is CASDPTGAFYGYTF.

The chain carries TRBV5-6 and TRBJ2-1; 7 nucleotides line up with TRBD2. After removal of 5 bases from V and 6 bases from J, the junction contained 8 bases not matched to a gene. Germline V gene data show CDR1 as SGHDT and CDR2 as YYEEEE. The CDR3 covers 14 residues. The CDR3 spells CASSRVGGGNEQFF. Here the CDR3 DNA reads TGTGCCAGCAGTCGGGTGGGCGGGGGCAATGAGCAGTTCTTC.

This clone was observed a single time. The genes are TRBV18 and TRBJ1-5; 8 bases line up with TRBD1. CDR1 is KGHSH, CDR2 LQKENI, per germline. V lost 3 bases, J lost 1 base, and 5 bases stayed unmatched. The CDR3 length is 16 residues. The CDR3 DNA sequence: TGTGCCAGCTCACCGACAGGGGCGTACAGCAATCAGCCCCAGCATTTT. Translated: CASSPTGAYSNQPQHF. Based on the CDR3 plus reference TRBV18 and TRBJ1-5, the full variable domain is NAGVMQNPRHLVRRRGQEARLRCSPMKGHSHVYWYRQLPEEGLKFMVYLQKENIIDESGMPKERFSAEFPKEGPSILRIQQVVRGDSAAYFCASSPTGAYSNQPQHFGDGTRLSIL.

The chain couples TRBV7-9 to TRBJ1-6, with D maybe TRBD1 (6 bases). This CDR3 region has 13 residues. Between the trimmed V and J ends, which lost 3 bases and 10 bases, there was a span of 10 bases. Germline-derived CDR1 and CDR2 are SEHNR and FQNEAQ (reference sequence). This chain's CDR3 is CASSLGAESPLHF. For the CDR3, the DNA is TGTGCCAGCAGCTTGGGGGCAGAGTCACCCCTCCACTTT.

The chain links TRBV4-3 to TRBJ1-1; a weak D match, TRBD1 (5 bases). The CDR3 consists of 15 residues. Per the germline V gene, CDR1 is LGHNA and CDR2 is YSLEER. V was pared by 6 bases and J by 2 bases, with 16 bases between. DNA of the CDR3: TGCGCCAGCAGACGCGACTCAGGGATTAACACTGAAGCTTTCTTT. As protein: CASRRDSGINTEAFF.

The rearrangement links TRBV21-1 to TRBJ2-3; the table gives TRBD2 as D, unverified against the DNA. TRBV21-1 is shown as a pseudogene. The CDR3 consists of 13 residues. This chain's CDR3 is CASSKGPGDTQYF. Here the CDR3 DNA reads TGTGCCAGCAGCAAAGGTCCGGGGGATACGCAGTATTTT.